What follows is one T cell receptor beta chain and its context. CDR3 length equals 11 residues. CDR1 SGHDN and CDR2 FVKESK come from the germline V gene. With 4 bases removed from V and 5 bases from J, the gap between germline ends came to 5 bases. Time point indicated: patch test 3, about 24 weeks after DPC sensitization. Treatment given: therapeutic diphenylcyclopropenone sensitization with weekly scalp DPC. The data derive from a study of human T cells and chemical hapten exposure. The study used a library that attached unique molecular identifiers to individual cDNA molecules. Via MiXCR, TCRdb re-called the RACE reads, giving one row per CDR3 protein. The sample carries 70,000 or so distinct CDR3 sequences, around 10% recorded once.

This receptor was obtained from a woman aged 45-65 years with alopecia areata. Some clones in this sample may be carry-over from other donors' samples. The V and J genes are TRBV14 and TRBJ1-1; D remains ambiguous. The material was whole blood, obtained in connection with sensitization to the hapten diphenylcyclopropenone (DPC). The CDR3 coding sequence is TGTGCCAGCAGCCCGGCGACTGAAGCTTTCTTT. Translated: CASSPATEAFF.